The next 7 T cell receptor beta chains were all read from a single sample in a study of somatic mutations in cytotoxic T cells in rheumatoid arthritis. Clones were sequenced by immunoSEQ multiplex PCR, and TCRdb holds only the in-frame ones, with some missing. The sample contains about 11,000 clones, over 65% of which appear only once. Sample: CD8+ T cells sorted from blood. Every receptor here comes from a woman aged 35 to 49 in good health.

The V call is TRBV6-5, the J call TRBJ2-1; D gene ambiguous. The CDR3 consists of 15 residues. From germline, CDR1 is MNHEY and CDR2 SVGAGI. The germline V and J ends were trimmed by 0 bases and 0 bases, with 6 bases remaining between them. This CDR3 reads CASSYSRSSYNEQFF. CDR3 coding DNA: TGTGCCAGCAGTTACTCGAGGAGCTCCTACAATGAGCAGTTCTTC.

The CDR3 here is CSVEHKGEFTDTQYF. DNA of the CDR3: TGCAGCGTTGAGCACAAGGGGGAATTCACAGATACGCAGTATTTT. The V call is TRBV29-1, the J call TRBJ2-3; TRBD1 might be the D (6 bases). The germline V gene encodes CDR1 SQVTM and CDR2 ANQGSEA. The V end was cut by 3 bases, the J end by 2 bases, with 15 bases between. The length of the CDR3 is 15 residues.

The chain has TRBV2 and TRBJ2-5; D possibly uses TRBD1 or TRBD2 (5 bases each). The V and J ends lost 6 bases and 1 base respectively, with 12 bases between them. Germline V gene data show CDR1 as SNHLY and CDR2 as FYNNEI. The CDR3 sequence is 14 residues long. CDR3 in amino acids: CASRGLGAQETQYF. CDR3 nucleotides: TGTGCCAGCAGGGGGCTGGGAGCCCAAGAGACCCAGTACTTC. The variable domain in full, completed from reference TRBV2 and TRBJ2-5, reads EPEVTQTPSHQVTQMGQEVILRCVPISNHLYFYWYRQILGQKVEFLVSFYNNEISEKSEIFDDQFSVERPDGSNFTLKIRSTKLEDSAMYFCASRGLGAQETQYFGPGTRLLVL.

The V and J genes are TRBV4-3 and TRBJ2-2, with D unclear. Germline-derived CDR1 and CDR2 are LGHNA and YSLEER. V lost 1 base and J 1 base, leaving 7 bases between the germline ends. The CDR3 is 15 amino acids. The CDR3 nucleotides read TGCGCCAGCAGCCAAGCCCCGAGGAACACCGGGGAGCTGTTTTTT. Translating gives CASSQAPRNTGELFF.

The chain links TRBV28 to TRBJ2-1; unclear D gene. Germline lookup yields CDR1 MDHEN and CDR2 SYDVKM. The CDR3 extends over 13 amino acids. The germline V and J ends were trimmed by 2 bases and 7 bases, with 9 bases remaining between them. CDR3 sequence reads: CASSLVYVNEQFF. In DNA, the CDR3 is TGTGCCAGCAGTTTAGTCTACGTTAATGAGCAGTTCTTC.

This rearrangement joins TRBV19 to TRBJ2-1; D unclear. Germline V CDR1 and CDR2: LNHDA, SQIVND (reference sequence). The V gene lost 6 bases and the J gene lost 9 bases, with 12 bases spanning the gap. There are 12 residues in the CDR3. CDR3 sequence: CASSPSGREQFF. The CDR3, as DNA: TGTGCCAGTAGCCCCTCTGGCCGTGAGCAGTTCTTC. Full variable domain (remainder filled in from reference TRBV19 and TRBJ2-1): DGGITQSPKYLFRKEGQNVTLSCEQNLNHDAMYWYRQDPGQGLRLIYYSQIVNDFQKGDIAEGYSVSREKKESFPLTVTSAQKNPTAFYLCASSPSGREQFFGPGTRLTVL.

The chain couples TRBV19 to TRBJ2-1; no clear D. Trimming cost V 6 bases and J 4 bases, with 4 bases left between them. CDR3 length equals 11 residues. Looked up from germline, CDR1 is LNHDA and CDR2 is SQIVND (reference sequence). CDR3 protein: CASRLYNEQFF. CDR3 DNA: TGTGCCAGTAGATTATACAATGAGCAGTTCTTC.